A selection of T cell receptor beta chains follows, all from one sample in a study of blood T cell repertoires in COVID-19. Profiled with immunoSEQ multiplex PCR; TCRdb holds only in-frame clones, not every one. The sample lists approximately 180,000 clones, about 87% occurring once. Source material: peripheral blood. Receptors were obtained from a woman between 70 and 85 years old with COVID-19, enrolled during active disease. Each CDR3 is given with its conserved first and last residue. Fields, in order: D gene, J gene, V gene, clone size, CDR3 DNA, CDR3 protein. The D gene is left open where the match is weak. Size values are once, few and many counts, or a class for expanded clones, and some rows have none.

d_gene: .
j_gene: TRBJ1-2
v_gene: TRBV10-1
abundance: .
CDR3nt: TGCGCCAGCAGGGGGGGGGCAGGCGAGATAAGGAGATCCTATGGCTACACCTTC
CDR3aa: CASRGGAGEIRRSYGYTF

d_gene: .
j_gene: TRBJ1-6
v_gene: TRBV13
abundance: .
CDR3nt: TGTGCCAGCAGCTTTTCGGGGGATAGCTCCTATAATTCACCCCTCCACTTT
CDR3aa: CASSFSGDSSYNSPLHF

d_gene: .
j_gene: TRBJ2-5
v_gene: TRBV30
abundance: .
CDR3nt: TGTGCCTGGAGTGTAAGGCGGATTCAAGAGACCCAGTACTTC
CDR3aa: CAWSVRRIQETQYF

d_gene: .
j_gene: TRBJ2-7
v_gene: TRBV30
abundance: few
CDR3nt: TGTGCCATAGCGGACGATCCCTACGAGCAGTACTTC
CDR3aa: CAIADDPYEQYF

d_gene: TRBD1
j_gene: TRBJ1-6
v_gene: TRBV2
abundance: .
CDR3nt: TGTGCCAGCACCGCGGGACAGGAAAATTCACCCCTCCACTTT
CDR3aa: CASTAGQENSPLHF

d_gene: TRBD1
j_gene: TRBJ2-1
v_gene: TRBV4-1
abundance: .
CDR3nt: TGCGCCAGCAGCCAGGATCACAGGGGTTTTGCCTACAATGAGCAGTTCTTC
CDR3aa: CASSQDHRGFAYNEQFF

d_gene: .
j_gene: TRBJ1-4
v_gene: TRBV4-2
abundance: .
CDR3nt: TGTGCCAGCAGCCAAGATGTTACGGGGTCTAATGAAAAACTGTTTTTT
CDR3aa: CASSQDVTGSNEKLFF

d_gene: TRBD2
j_gene: TRBJ2-3
v_gene: TRBV27
abundance: once
CDR3nt: TGTGCCAGCAGTTTAGGCCTCGCTAGCGGGAACACAGATACGCAGTATTTT
CDR3aa: CASSLGLASGNTDTQYF

d_gene: .
j_gene: TRBJ2-2
v_gene: TRBV7-9
abundance: .
CDR3nt: TGTGCCAGCAGCTTCTTCATGGAGTTCGGGGAGCTGTTTTTT
CDR3aa: CASSFFMEFGELFF

d_gene: TRBD2
j_gene: TRBJ2-1
v_gene: TRBV6-1
abundance: .
CDR3nt: TGTGCCAGCAGTGAAGCGCTTCCGAGCGGGAGCTCCTACAATGAGCAGTTCTTC
CDR3aa: CASSEALPSGSSYNEQFF

d_gene: .
j_gene: TRBJ2-5
v_gene: TRBV27
abundance: .
CDR3nt: TGTGCCAGCAGTCCCTCCAGGGTAAAAGAGACCCAGTACTTC
CDR3aa: CASSPSRVKETQYF

d_gene: .
j_gene: TRBJ1-1
v_gene: TRBV21-1
abundance: .
CDR3nt: TGTGCCAGCAGCAAGGGGACTGGGATCACTGAAGCTTTCTTT
CDR3aa: CASSKGTGITEAFF

d_gene: TRBD2
j_gene: TRBJ2-7
v_gene: TRBV20-1
abundance: .
CDR3nt: TGCAGTGCTAGTAATAGCGGGGGAGCCGGTTCCGAGCAGTACTTC
CDR3aa: CSASNSGGAGSEQYF

d_gene: TRBD1
j_gene: TRBJ1-4
v_gene: TRBV19
abundance: .
CDR3nt: TGTGCCAGTAGTCCGCCCGGGACAGGGAGTGAAAAACTGTTTTTT
CDR3aa: CASSPPGTGSEKLFF

d_gene: .
j_gene: TRBJ2-6
v_gene: TRBV5-1
abundance: .
CDR3nt: TGCGCCAGCGGAGTCGCTAACAGGGACCCTGGGGCCAACGTCCTGACTTTC
CDR3aa: CASGVANRDPGANVLTF

d_gene: TRBD2
j_gene: TRBJ2-1
v_gene: TRBV10-3
abundance: .
CDR3nt: TGTGCCATCAGTGAGTCCTTCGCGGGAGATAATGAGCAGTTCTTC
CDR3aa: CAISESFAGDNEQFF

d_gene: TRBD1
j_gene: TRBJ1-2
v_gene: TRBV3-1/TRBV3-2
abundance: .
CDR3nt: TGTGCCAGCAGCCAAGATTTGGGGACAGGGAGGGGCTACACCTTC
CDR3aa: CASSQDLGTGRGYTF

d_gene: TRBD2
j_gene: TRBJ2-1
v_gene: TRBV6-2/TRBV6-3
abundance: .
CDR3nt: TGTGCCAGCAGTTACTCCAGCGGGAGTTTTTATGAGCAGTTCTTC
CDR3aa: CASSYSSGSFYEQFF

d_gene: TRBD2
j_gene: TRBJ2-3
v_gene: TRBV5-4
abundance: .
CDR3nt: TGTGCCAGCAGCCGGGGACTAGCGGGAGGATATAGCACAGATACGCAGTATTTT
CDR3aa: CASSRGLAGGYSTDTQYF

d_gene: TRBD2
j_gene: TRBJ2-7
v_gene: TRBV6-1
abundance: .
CDR3nt: TGTGCCAGCAGTGAACTAGCGGGAGGCTCCTACGAGCAGTACTTC
CDR3aa: CASSELAGGSYEQYF

d_gene: TRBD2
j_gene: TRBJ2-3
v_gene: TRBV24-1
abundance: few
CDR3nt: TGTGCCACCAGTCGGGGGAGGGCAGATACGCAGTATTTT
CDR3aa: CATSRGRADTQYF

d_gene: .
j_gene: TRBJ2-3
v_gene: TRBV19
abundance: .
CDR3nt: TGTGCCAGTAGTCCCCGACCAGGATCGAGCACAGATACGCAGTATTTT
CDR3aa: CASSPRPGSSTDTQYF

d_gene: .
j_gene: TRBJ1-1
v_gene: TRBV4-1
abundance: .
CDR3nt: TGCGCCAGCAGCCACTTTAGACAGAGGGGGGGGCCGAACACTGAAGCTTTCTTT
CDR3aa: CASSHFRQRGGPNTEAFF

d_gene: TRBD2
j_gene: TRBJ2-7
v_gene: TRBV27
abundance: once
CDR3nt: TGTGCCAGCAGTTTTGGACTAGCGGGAGGAACAGCGCAGTACTTC
CDR3aa: CASSFGLAGGTAQYF

d_gene: .
j_gene: TRBJ2-3
v_gene: TRBV30
abundance: .
CDR3nt: TGTGCCTGGAGCGGGTACACAGATACGCAGTATTTT
CDR3aa: CAWSGYTDTQYF

d_gene: .
j_gene: TRBJ1-2
v_gene: TRBV29-1
abundance: .
CDR3nt: TGCAGCGTTGGCGATAACTATGGCTACACCTTC
CDR3aa: CSVGDNYGYTF

d_gene: TRBD1
j_gene: TRBJ1-4
v_gene: TRBV19
abundance: .
CDR3nt: TGTGCCAGTACCGGGACAGGCGACGAAAAACTGTTTTTT
CDR3aa: CASTGTGDEKLFF

d_gene: TRBD2
j_gene: TRBJ2-1
v_gene: TRBV5-5
abundance: .
CDR3nt: TGTGCCAGCAGCCCGATTCCTAGCGGGACTTACAATGAGCAGTTCTTC
CDR3aa: CASSPIPSGTYNEQFF

d_gene: TRBD2
j_gene: TRBJ2-3
v_gene: TRBV7-7
abundance: .
CDR3nt: TGTGCTAGCAGCTCTGGACTAGCGGGAGGAGGAGATACGCAGTATTTT
CDR3aa: CASSSGLAGGGDTQYF

d_gene: .
j_gene: TRBJ2-3
v_gene: TRBV28
abundance: .
CDR3nt: TGTGCCAGCGGATATAGGACAGGCACAGATACGCAGTATTTT
CDR3aa: CASGYRTGTDTQYF

d_gene: .
j_gene: TRBJ1-4
v_gene: TRBV4-3
abundance: .
CDR3nt: TGCGCCAGCAGCCAAGGGCGAAGGGGAGGAGCTAATGAAAAACTGTTTTTT
CDR3aa: CASSQGRRGGANEKLFF

d_gene: TRBD2
j_gene: TRBJ2-7
v_gene: TRBV10-1
abundance: .
CDR3nt: TGCGCCAGCAGTTCGGGAGGGCCAATCTCCTACGAGCAGTACTTC
CDR3aa: CASSSGGPISYEQYF

d_gene: .
j_gene: TRBJ2-2
v_gene: TRBV2
abundance: .
CDR3nt: TGTGCCAGCAGCGAGACTCGTACCACCGGGGAGCTGTTTTTT
CDR3aa: CASSETRTTGELFF

d_gene: TRBD2
j_gene: TRBJ2-3
v_gene: TRBV19
abundance: .
CDR3nt: TGTGCCAGTAGCCCCGGGGGGGCGGGAGATACGCAGTATTTT
CDR3aa: CASSPGGAGDTQYF

d_gene: TRBD2
j_gene: TRBJ2-7
v_gene: TRBV5-1
abundance: .
CDR3nt: TGCGCCAGCGGGACTAGTCTCTACGAGCAGTACTTC
CDR3aa: CASGTSLYEQYF

d_gene: TRBD1
j_gene: TRBJ1-1
v_gene: TRBV29-1
abundance: .
CDR3nt: TGCAGCGTTACCGGGACAGGGTCAACTGAAGCTTTCTTT
CDR3aa: CSVTGTGSTEAFF

d_gene: .
j_gene: TRBJ1-2
v_gene: TRBV6-2/TRBV6-3
abundance: .
CDR3nt: TGTGCCAGCAGTTACTCAACTGGGGGGGGAGGCTACACCTTC
CDR3aa: CASSYSTGGGGYTF

d_gene: .
j_gene: TRBJ1-5
v_gene: TRBV6-2/TRBV6-3
abundance: .
CDR3nt: TGTGCCAGCAGTTACCTTTCTGACACGCCAAGCTTTTATGGACAGCCCCAGCATTTT
CDR3aa: CASSYLSDTPSFYGQPQHF

d_gene: .
j_gene: TRBJ2-2
v_gene: TRBV11-2
abundance: .
CDR3nt: TGTGCCAGCAGCACCCGGGACATCCACATGGAATCCGGGGAGCTGTTTTTT
CDR3aa: CASSTRDIHMESGELFF

d_gene: TRBD1
j_gene: TRBJ2-2
v_gene: TRBV19
abundance: .
CDR3nt: TGTGCCAGTAGTAGACCGGGACAGGCGAGGGGGGAGCTGTTTTTT
CDR3aa: CASSRPGQARGELFF

d_gene: TRBD1
j_gene: TRBJ1-1
v_gene: TRBV2
abundance: .
CDR3nt: TGTGCCAGCACATTGACAGGGGGGACTGCTGAAGCTTTCTTT
CDR3aa: CASTLTGGTAEAFF

d_gene: .
j_gene: TRBJ1-1
v_gene: TRBV6-5
abundance: .
CDR3nt: TGTGCCAGCAGGGTGGACAGGAACACTGAAGCTTTCTTT
CDR3aa: CASRVDRNTEAFF

d_gene: TRBD1
j_gene: TRBJ1-2
v_gene: TRBV30
abundance: few
CDR3nt: TGTGCCTGGAGGACCACCGGGACAGGAGGAAATGGCTACACCTTC
CDR3aa: CAWRTTGTGGNGYTF

d_gene: .
j_gene: TRBJ2-7
v_gene: TRBV28
abundance: .
CDR3nt: TGTGCCAGCAGTTTATCGGACTACCGCTACGAGCAGTACTTC
CDR3aa: CASSLSDYRYEQYF

d_gene: .
j_gene: TRBJ1-4
v_gene: TRBV7-9
abundance: .
CDR3nt: TGTGCCAGCAGCGTGGAGGGGTTGAAGGAAAAACTGTTTTTT
CDR3aa: CASSVEGLKEKLFF

d_gene: TRBD2
j_gene: TRBJ2-3
v_gene: TRBV7-3
abundance: .
CDR3nt: TGTGCCAGCAGCCCCGGACTAGCGGGAGGCACAGATACGCAGTATTTT
CDR3aa: CASSPGLAGGTDTQYF

d_gene: TRBD2
j_gene: TRBJ2-1
v_gene: TRBV7-3
abundance: .
CDR3nt: TGTGCCAGCAGCTCGACCCGCGGGACTAGTCGCAATGAGCAGTTCTTC
CDR3aa: CASSSTRGTSRNEQFF

d_gene: TRBD1
j_gene: TRBJ2-1
v_gene: TRBV3-1/TRBV3-2
abundance: .
CDR3nt: TGTGCCAGCAGCCAATCCGGGACAGGGGGGAATGAGCAGTTCTTC
CDR3aa: CASSQSGTGGNEQFF

d_gene: TRBD1
j_gene: TRBJ2-1
v_gene: TRBV24-1
abundance: once
CDR3nt: TGTGCCACCAGTGAATGGGACAGCTACAATGAGCAGTTCTTC
CDR3aa: CATSEWDSYNEQFF

d_gene: TRBD2
j_gene: TRBJ2-3
v_gene: TRBV7-9
abundance: .
CDR3nt: TGTGCCAGCAGCTCGGGACTAGCGGGAGTTGAGACAGATACGCAGTATTTT
CDR3aa: CASSSGLAGVETDTQYF

d_gene: .
j_gene: TRBJ1-1
v_gene: TRBV14
abundance: .
CDR3nt: TGTGCCAGCAGCCTAGTTAGAGGGAACACTGAAGCTTTCTTT
CDR3aa: CASSLVRGNTEAFF

d_gene: TRBD1
j_gene: TRBJ2-5
v_gene: TRBV5-1
abundance: .
CDR3nt: TGCGCCAGCAGCTCCCGGACAGGGCAAGAGACCCAGTACTTC
CDR3aa: CASSSRTGQETQYF

d_gene: .
j_gene: TRBJ2-1
v_gene: TRBV28
abundance: .
CDR3nt: TGTGCCAGCAGTTTAGGGGCGGGTAAAACTAGCTATGAGCAGTTCTTC
CDR3aa: CASSLGAGKTSYEQFF